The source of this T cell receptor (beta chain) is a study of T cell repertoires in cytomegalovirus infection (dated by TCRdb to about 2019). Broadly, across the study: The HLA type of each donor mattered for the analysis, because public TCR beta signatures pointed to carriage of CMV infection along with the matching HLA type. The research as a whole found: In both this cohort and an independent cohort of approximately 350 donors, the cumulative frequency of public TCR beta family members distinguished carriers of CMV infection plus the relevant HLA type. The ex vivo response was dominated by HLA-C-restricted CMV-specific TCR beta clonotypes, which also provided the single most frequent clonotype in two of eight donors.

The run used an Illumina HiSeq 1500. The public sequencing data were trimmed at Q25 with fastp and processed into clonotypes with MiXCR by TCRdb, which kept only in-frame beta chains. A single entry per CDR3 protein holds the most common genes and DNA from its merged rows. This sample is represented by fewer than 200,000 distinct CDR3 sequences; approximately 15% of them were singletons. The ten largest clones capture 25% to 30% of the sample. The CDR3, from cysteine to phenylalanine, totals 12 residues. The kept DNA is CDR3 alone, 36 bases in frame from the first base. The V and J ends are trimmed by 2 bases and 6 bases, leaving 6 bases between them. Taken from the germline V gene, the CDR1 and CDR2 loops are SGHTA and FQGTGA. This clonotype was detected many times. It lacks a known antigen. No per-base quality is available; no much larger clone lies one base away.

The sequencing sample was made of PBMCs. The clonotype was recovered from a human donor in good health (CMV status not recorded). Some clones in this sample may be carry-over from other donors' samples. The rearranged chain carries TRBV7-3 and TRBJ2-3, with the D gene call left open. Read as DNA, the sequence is TGTGCCAGCAGCTTATCTGGTGATACGCAGTATTTT. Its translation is CASSLSGDTQYF.